The T cell receptor beta chain under discussion was sequenced for a study of cytomegalovirus exposure and HLA in healthy donors. About the research overall: Most donors, 81% of approximately 400 genotyped, fell in the Caucasian-associated ancestry cluster. Study-wide findings and caveats: According to a later analysis, most TCR beta chains associated with CMV appeared HLA-restricted.

The germline V and J ends were trimmed by 6 bases and 4 bases, with 16 bases remaining between them. The CDR3 sequence is 15 residues long. The germline CDR1 and CDR2 sequences are MDHEN and SYDVKM. PCR amplification relied on 60 Vbeta primers (plus 13 Jbeta primers). Sequencing used immunoSEQ multiplex PCR; TCRdb keeps in-frame clones, though not all of them. Among 110,000 to 150,000 clones listed, roughly 80% were seen once. In the case of this clone: Its antigen is as yet unknown.

Specimen: PBMCs. The receptor was derived from a female donor in good health and CMV-seronegative. The chain has TRBV28 and TRBJ2-1, with a weak D call TRBD2 (6 bases). CDR3 sequence reads: CASRPQGGAYNEQFF. The CDR3 DNA follows: TGTGCCAGCAGACCCCAGGGCGGGGCTTACAATGAGCAGTTCTTC.